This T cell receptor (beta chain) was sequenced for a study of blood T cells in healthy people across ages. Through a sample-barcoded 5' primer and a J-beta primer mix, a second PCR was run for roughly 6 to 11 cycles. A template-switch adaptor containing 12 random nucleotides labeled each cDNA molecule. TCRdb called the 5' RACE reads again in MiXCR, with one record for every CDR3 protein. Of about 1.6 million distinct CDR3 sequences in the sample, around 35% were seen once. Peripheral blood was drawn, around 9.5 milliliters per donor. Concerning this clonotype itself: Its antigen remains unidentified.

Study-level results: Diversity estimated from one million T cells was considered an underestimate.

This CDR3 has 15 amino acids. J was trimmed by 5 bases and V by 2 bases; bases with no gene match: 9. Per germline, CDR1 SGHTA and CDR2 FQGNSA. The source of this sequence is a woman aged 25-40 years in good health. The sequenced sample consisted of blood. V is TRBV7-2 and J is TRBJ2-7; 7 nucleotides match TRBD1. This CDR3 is CASSLLFDRENEQYF. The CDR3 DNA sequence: TGTGCCAGCAGCTTACTATTCGACAGGGAGAACGAGCAGTACTTC.